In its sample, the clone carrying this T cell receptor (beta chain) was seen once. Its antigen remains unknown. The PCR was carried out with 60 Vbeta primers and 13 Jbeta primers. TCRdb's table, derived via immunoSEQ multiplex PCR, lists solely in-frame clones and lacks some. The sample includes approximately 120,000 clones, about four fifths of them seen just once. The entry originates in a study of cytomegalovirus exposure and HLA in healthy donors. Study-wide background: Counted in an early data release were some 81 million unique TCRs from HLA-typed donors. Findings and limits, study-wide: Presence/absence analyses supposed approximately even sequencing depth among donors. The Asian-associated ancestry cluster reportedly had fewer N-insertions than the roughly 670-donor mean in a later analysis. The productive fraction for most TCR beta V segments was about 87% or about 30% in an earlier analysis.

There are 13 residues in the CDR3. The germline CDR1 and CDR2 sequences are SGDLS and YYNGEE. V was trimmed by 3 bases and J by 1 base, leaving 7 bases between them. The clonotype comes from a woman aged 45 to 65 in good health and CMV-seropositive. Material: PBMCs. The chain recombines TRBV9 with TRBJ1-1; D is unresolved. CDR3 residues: CASSAGGNTEAFF. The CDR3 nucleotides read TGTGCCAGCAGCGCGGGTGGGAACACTGAAGCTTTCTTT.